The source of this TCR beta chain is a study of vaccination effects on CD4 cells after COVID-19. Expansion of antigen-specific CD4+ T cells with viral peptide pools was carried out by the ViraFEST assay before sequencing. Upon completion of around 9 days in culture, CD4+ T cells were isolated. Each participant received a vaccine that was either BNT162b2 or mRNA-1273, given as two doses. The assay was immunoSEQ multiplex PCR, and TCRdb's table has in-frame clones only and misses some. Of some 34,000 clones in the sample, more than 75% were seen once. To note about this clone: The antigen remains unidentified.

V shed 3 bases and J shed 5 bases, with 11 bases lying between them. CDR1 and CDR2 from the germline V gene are KGHSH and LQKENI. This CDR3 region has 13 residues. Specimen: CD4+ T cells from PBMCs cultured with HCoV-NL63 spike peptides, collected after COVID-19 vaccination. This chain connects TRBV18 to TRBJ2-7; D is unresolved. The origin of this receptor is a human donor who received a COVID-19 vaccine. Some clones in this sample may be carry-over from other donors' samples. CDR3 nucleotides: TGTGCCAGCTCACCTGACCTTTCCAACGAGCAGTACGTC. Its translation is CASSPDLSNEQYV.